This T cell receptor beta chain was sequenced during a study of shared clonotypes between healthy human individuals. Measured with immunoSEQ multiplex PCR; TCRdb has only the in-frame clones, and not every one. The data show 2 million to 2.5 million clones, more than 85% seen once. V lost 2 bases to trimming and J lost 3 bases; unmatched junction nucleotides: 4. The germline CDR1 and CDR2 sequences are SGHTA and FQGNSA. There are 14 residues in the CDR3. Sequencing was performed on naive CD4+ T cells from PBMCs. Documented subset: CD45RA+ positively selected. The clonotype comes from a man younger than 35 in good health. Some clones in this sample may be carry-over from other donors' samples. This rearrangement joins TRBV7-2 to TRBJ2-7, with 7 bases matching TRBD2. As DNA, the CDR3 is TGTGCCAGCAGCTTACAGGCTAGCGGCTACGAGCAGTACTTC. This codes for CASSLQASGYEQYF.